This T cell receptor (beta chain) was identified during a study of cytomegalovirus exposure and HLA in healthy donors. Per germline, CDR1 MNHNY and CDR2 SVGAGI (reference sequence). This CDR3 has 15 residues. 60 Vbeta and 13 Jbeta primers were used in PCR. Method: immunoSEQ multiplex PCR; TCRdb's copy keeps in-frame clones and lacks some. There are 200,000 or so clones in the sample; approximately 81% occur only once, and around 2% lies in the top ten. Broader study findings: The availability of immune exposure information extended only to CMV serostatus. Productive status was seen about 90% or about 30% of the time for most TCR beta V segments in an earlier analysis. Presence/absence analyses treated sequencing depth as roughly uniform across donors.

Note on this clone: Its specificity is unknown. At one boundary the junction diverges from the germline segment, which might be a read error.

The TCR sequence derives from a woman aged 18-29 years in good health and CMV-seropositive. The sequencing sample was made of PBMCs. V is TRBV6-6 and J is TRBJ2-6, with 7 nucleotides matching TRBD1. CDR3 sequence (DNA): TGTGCCAGCAGGGGACAGTTTTCTGGGGCCAACGGCCTGACTTTC. Translating it yields CASRGQFSGANGLTF.